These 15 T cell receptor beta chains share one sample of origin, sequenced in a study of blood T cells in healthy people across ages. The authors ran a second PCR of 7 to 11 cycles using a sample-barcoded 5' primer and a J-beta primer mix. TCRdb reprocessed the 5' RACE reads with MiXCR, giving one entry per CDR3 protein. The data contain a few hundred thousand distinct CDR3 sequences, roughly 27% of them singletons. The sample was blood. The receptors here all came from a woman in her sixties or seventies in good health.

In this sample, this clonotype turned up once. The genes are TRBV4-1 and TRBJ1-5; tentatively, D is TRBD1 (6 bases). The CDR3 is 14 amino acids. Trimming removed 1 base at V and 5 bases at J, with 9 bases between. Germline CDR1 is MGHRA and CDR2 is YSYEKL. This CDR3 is CASSQAGGHQPQHF. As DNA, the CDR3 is TGCGCCAGCAGCCAAGCGGGGGGGCATCAGCCCCAGCATTTT.

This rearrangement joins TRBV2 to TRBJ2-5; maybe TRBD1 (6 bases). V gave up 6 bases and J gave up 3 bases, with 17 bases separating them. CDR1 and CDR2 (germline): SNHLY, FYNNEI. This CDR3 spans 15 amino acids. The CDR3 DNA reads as TGTGCCAGCAGAGCGAACAGGGACGCGAAAGAGACCCAGTACTTC. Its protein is CASRANRDAKETQYF.

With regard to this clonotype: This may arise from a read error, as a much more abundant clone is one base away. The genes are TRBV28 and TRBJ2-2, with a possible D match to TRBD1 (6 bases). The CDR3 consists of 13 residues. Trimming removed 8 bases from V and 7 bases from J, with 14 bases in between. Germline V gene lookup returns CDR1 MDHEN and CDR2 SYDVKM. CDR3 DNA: TGTGCCAGCGGTTACAGGGCTGGCGGGGAGCTGTTTTTT. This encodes CASGYRAGGELFF.

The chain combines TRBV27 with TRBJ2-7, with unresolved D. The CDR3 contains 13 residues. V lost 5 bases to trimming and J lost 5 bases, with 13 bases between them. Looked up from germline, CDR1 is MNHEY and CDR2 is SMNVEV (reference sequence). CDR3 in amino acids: CASSTSSADEQYF. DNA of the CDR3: TGTGCCAGCAGTACTTCCTCGGCCGACGAGCAGTACTTC.

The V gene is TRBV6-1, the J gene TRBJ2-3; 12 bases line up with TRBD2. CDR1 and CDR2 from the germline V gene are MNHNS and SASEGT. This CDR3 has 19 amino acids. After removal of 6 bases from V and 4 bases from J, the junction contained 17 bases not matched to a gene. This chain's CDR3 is CASSRATSGRAVGADTQYF. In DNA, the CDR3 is TGTGCCAGCAGCCGAGCGACTAGCGGGAGAGCGGTGGGTGCAGATACGCAGTATTTT.

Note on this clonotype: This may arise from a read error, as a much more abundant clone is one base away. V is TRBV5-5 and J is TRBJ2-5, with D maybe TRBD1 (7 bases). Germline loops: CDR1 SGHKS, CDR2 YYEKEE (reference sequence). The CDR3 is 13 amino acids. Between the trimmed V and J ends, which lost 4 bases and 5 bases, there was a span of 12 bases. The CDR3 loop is CASSATGRETQYF. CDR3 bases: TGTGCCAGCAGCGCGACAGGGAGGGAGACCCAGTACTTC.

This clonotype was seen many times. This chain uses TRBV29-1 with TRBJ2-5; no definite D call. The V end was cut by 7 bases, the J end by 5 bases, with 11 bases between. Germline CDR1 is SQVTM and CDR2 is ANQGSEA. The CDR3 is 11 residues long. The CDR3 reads CSGHSDETQYF. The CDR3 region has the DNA TGCAGCGGTCATAGTGACGAGACCCAGTACTTC. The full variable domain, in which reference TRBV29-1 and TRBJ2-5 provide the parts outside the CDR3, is SAVISQKPSRDICQRGTSLTIQCQVDSQVTMMFWYRQQPGQSLTLIATANQGSEATYESGFVIDKFPISRPNLTFSTLTVSNMSPEDSSIYLCSGHSDETQYFGPGTRLLVL.

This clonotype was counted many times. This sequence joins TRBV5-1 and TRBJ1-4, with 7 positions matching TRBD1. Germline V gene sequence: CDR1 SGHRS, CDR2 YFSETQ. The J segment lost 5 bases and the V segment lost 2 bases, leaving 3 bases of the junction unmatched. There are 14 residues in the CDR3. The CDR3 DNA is TGCGCCAGCAGCTTCCAGACAGGGAATGAAAAACTGTTTTTT. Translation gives CASSFQTGNEKLFF. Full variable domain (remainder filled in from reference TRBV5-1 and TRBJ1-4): KAGVTQTPRYLIKTRGQQVTLSCSPISGHRSVSWYQQTPGQGLQFLFEYFSETQRNKGNFPGRFSGRQFSNSRSEMNVSTLELGDSALYLCASSFQTGNEKLFFGSGTQLSVL.

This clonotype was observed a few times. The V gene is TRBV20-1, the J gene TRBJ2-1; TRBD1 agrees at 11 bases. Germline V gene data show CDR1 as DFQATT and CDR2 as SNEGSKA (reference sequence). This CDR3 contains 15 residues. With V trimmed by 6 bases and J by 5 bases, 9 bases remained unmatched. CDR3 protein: CSAFRTGGDNNEQFF. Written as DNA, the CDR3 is TGCAGTGCCTTCCGGACAGGGGGCGATAACAATGAGCAGTTCTTC.

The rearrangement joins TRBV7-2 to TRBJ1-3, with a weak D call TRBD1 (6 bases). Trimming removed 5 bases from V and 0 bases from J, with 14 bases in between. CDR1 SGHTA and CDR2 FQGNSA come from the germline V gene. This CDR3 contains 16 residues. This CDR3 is CASSVSGASSGNTIYF. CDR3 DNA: TGTGCCAGCAGCGTCTCAGGGGCGAGCTCTGGAAACACCATATATTTT.

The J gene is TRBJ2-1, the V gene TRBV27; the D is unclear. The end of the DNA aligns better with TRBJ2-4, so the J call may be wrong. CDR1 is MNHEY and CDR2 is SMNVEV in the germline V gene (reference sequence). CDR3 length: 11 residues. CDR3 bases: TGTGCCAGCAGTGCCGGATGGACTCAGTACTTC. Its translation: CASSAGWTQYF.

CDR3 DNA sequence: TGTGCCAGCAGTTCCCCCCCGAGCGGGAGCTTCTCCTACAATGAGCAGTTCTTC. Translating gives CASSSPPSGSFSYNEQFF. J is TRBJ2-1 and V is TRBV27; TRBD2 aligns across 8 bases. V lost 4 bases, J lost 0 bases, and 11 bases stayed unmatched. The CDR3 loop spans 18 amino acids. Germline CDR1 is MNHEY and CDR2 is SMNVEV (reference sequence).

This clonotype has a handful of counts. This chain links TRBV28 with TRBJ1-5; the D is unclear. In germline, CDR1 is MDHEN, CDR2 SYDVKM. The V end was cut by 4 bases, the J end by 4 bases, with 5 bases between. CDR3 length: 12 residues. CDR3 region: CASSSENQPQHF. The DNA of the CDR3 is TGTGCCAGCAGTTCCGAAAATCAGCCCCAGCATTTT.

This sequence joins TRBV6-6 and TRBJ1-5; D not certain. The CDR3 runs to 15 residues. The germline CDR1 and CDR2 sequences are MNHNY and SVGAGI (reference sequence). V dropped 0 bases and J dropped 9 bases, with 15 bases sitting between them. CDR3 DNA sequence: TGTGCCAGCAGTTACTCGAATCCCGCGGGGTGGCCCCAGCATTTT. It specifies CASSYSNPAGWPQHF.

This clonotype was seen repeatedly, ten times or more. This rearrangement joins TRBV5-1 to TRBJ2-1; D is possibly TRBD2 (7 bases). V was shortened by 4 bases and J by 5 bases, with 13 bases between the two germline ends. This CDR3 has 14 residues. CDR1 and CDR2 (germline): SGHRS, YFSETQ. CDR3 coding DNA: TGCGCCAGCAGCAGGGGGGACTACGACAATGAGCAGTTCTTC. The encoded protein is CASSRGDYDNEQFF.